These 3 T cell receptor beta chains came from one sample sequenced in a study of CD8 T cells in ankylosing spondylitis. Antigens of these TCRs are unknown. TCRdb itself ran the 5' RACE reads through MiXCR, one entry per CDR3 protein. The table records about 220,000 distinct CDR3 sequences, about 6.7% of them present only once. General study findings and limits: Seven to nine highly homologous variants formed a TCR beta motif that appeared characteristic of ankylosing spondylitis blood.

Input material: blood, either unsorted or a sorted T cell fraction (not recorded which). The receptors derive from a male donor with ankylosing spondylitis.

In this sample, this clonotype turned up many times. The CDR3 is CASSRYETGATDTQYF. In DNA form, the CDR3 reads TGCGCCAGCAGCCGATACGAGACAGGGGCGACAGATACGCAGTATTTT. This chain uses TRBV5-1 with TRBJ2-3; 8 nucleotides line up with TRBD1. Trimming cost V 4 bases and J 3 bases; bases outside gene matches: 10. This CDR3 region has 16 residues. Germline CDR1 SGHRS, CDR2 YFSETQ.

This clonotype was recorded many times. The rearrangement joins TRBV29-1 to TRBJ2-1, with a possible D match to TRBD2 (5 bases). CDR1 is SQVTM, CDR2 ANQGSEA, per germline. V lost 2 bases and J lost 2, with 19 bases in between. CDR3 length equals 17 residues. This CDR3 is CSVESGWPSGAYNEQFF. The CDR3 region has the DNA TGCAGCGTTGAATCAGGTTGGCCGAGCGGAGCCTACAATGAGCAGTTCTTC.

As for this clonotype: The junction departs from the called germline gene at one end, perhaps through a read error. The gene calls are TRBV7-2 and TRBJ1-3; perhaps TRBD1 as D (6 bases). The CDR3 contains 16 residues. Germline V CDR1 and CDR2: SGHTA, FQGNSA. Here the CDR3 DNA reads TGTGCCAGCAGCTCGCTCAGGGGAAGCTCTGGAAACACCATGTATTTT. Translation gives CASSSLRGSSGNTMYF.